The sequence of this T cell receptor beta chain was determined in a study of OX40 agonist ivuxolimab in advanced cancers. Study details: Past anti-PD-1, anti-PD-L1 or anti-CTLA-4 therapy was accepted, and 35% to 45% had received some. Three patients got partial responses; one had hepatocellular carcinoma and two had cutaneous melanoma.

Sampling of blood occurred at baseline, cycle 4 day 1, and cycle 7 day 1. Clones were read by immunoSEQ multiplex PCR, and TCRdb kept only the in-frame ones, dropping some. The table has 53,000 or so clones, about 88% seen once. General study points: Fewer expanded clones were found on average in CD4+ than in CD8+ T cells.

CDR1 and CDR2 (germline): SEHNR, FQNEAQ (reference sequence). The CDR3 is made up of 14 amino acids. Trimming stripped 3 bases from V and 0 bases from J, with 7 bases between. On this clone itself: The antigen remains undetermined.

The rearrangement uses TRBV7-9 and TRBJ2-3; D gene ambiguous. The receptor was derived from an adult with an advanced solid tumor such as melanoma, head and neck, liver or kidney cancer. The sample in question was CD4+ or CD8+ T cells sorted from blood, obtained in a trial of the OX40 agonist ivuxolimab. The CDR3 is CASSLSISTDTQYF. For the CDR3, the DNA is TGTGCCAGCAGCTTGTCGATAAGCACAGATACGCAGTATTTT.